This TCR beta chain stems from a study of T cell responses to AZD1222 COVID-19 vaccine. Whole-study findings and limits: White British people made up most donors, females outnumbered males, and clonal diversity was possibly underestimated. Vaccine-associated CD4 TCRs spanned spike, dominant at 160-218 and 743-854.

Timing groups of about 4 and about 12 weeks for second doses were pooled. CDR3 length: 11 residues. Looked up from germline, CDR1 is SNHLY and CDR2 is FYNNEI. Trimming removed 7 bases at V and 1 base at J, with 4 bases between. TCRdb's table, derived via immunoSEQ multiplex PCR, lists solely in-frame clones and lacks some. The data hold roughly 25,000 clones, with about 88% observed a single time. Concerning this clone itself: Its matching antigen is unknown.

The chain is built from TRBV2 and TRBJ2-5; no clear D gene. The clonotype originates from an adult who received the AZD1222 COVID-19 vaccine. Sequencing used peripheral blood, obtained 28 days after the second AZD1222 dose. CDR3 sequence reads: CASNAQETQYF. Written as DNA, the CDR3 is TGTGCCAGCAACGCCCAAGAGACCCAGTACTTC.